Given below is one TCR beta chain in context. Its antigen is currently unknown. TCRdb re-called the 5' RACE reads through MiXCR, storing one row per CDR3 protein. The data hold roughly 370,000 distinct CDR3 sequences, with 16% observed a single time. The sample comes from a study of T-cell memory formation after mild COVID-19. At the level of the study: TCR clusters were mostly donor specific.

Broader study findings: Among contracting clones, CD4+ were mainly CM/EM and CD8+ enriched in EMRA. Pre-infection memory held some responding clones, suggesting pre-existing cross-reactive T cells responded. Nothing showed for sure that second-wave clones peaking on day 37 were SARS-CoV-2 specific.

The V gene end was trimmed by 1 base and the J gene end by 3 bases; junction bases not matched to a gene: 7. The CDR3 runs 17 residues. Germline V gives CDR1 SGHTA, CDR2 FQGTGA. The V gene is TRBV7-3, the J gene TRBJ2-3, with 10 bases fitting TRBD2. The clonotype originates from a man younger than 35 who had mild COVID-19 (a few samples of this study predate the infection). Cell type and time point are not known. The sample consisted of PBMCs or a T cell subset sorted from them (not recorded which). DNA of the CDR3: TGTGCCAGCAGCTTAAGAGCGCAAGCGGGGGGGACAGATACGCAGTATTTT. Amino acid sequence: CASSLRAQAGGTDTQYF.